This T cell receptor beta chain was sequenced during a study of blood T cell repertoires in COVID-19. Study information: Samples came from the United States, Italy and Spain, spanning acute and convalescent COVID-19. In each case, the material was cDNA or gDNA derived from T cells, B-cell-depleted T cells, or PBMCs.

Authors' processing steps: The assay estimated nucleated cells by amplifying reference gene primers. The repertoire was sequenced with immunoSEQ multiplex PCR; TCRdb's copy has only in-frame clones and lacks some. V and J calls and clone size are those listed in that table; D and trimming were worked out from the DNA. The sample lists tens of thousands of clones; approximately 80% were seen once. The CDR3 spans 16 residues. The germline V and J ends were trimmed by 2 bases and 4 bases, with 17 bases remaining between them. Germline V CDR1 and CDR2: SGHDN, FVKESK. The TCR comes from a woman in her sixties or seventies with acute or convalescent COVID-19. Input material: peripheral blood. The chain links TRBV14 to TRBJ1-2; perhaps TRBD1 as D (6 bases). The DNA for the CDR3 is TGTGCCAGCAGCCAATATAATCTCAGGGGCGGCTATGGCTACACCTTC. This codes for CASSQYNLRGGYGYTF.